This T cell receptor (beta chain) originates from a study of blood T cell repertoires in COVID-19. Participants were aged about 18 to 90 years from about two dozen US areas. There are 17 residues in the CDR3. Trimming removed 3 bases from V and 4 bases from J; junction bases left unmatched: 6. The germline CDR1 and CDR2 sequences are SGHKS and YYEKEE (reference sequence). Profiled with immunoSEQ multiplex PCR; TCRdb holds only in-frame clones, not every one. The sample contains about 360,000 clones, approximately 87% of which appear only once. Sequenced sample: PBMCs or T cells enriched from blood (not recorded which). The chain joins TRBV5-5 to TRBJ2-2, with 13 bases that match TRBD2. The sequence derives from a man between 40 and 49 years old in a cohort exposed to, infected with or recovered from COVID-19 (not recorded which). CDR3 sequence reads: CASSSYGLAGVTGELFF. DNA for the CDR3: TGTGCCAGCAGCTCGTACGGACTAGCGGGAGTCACCGGGGAGCTGTTTTTT.